The 17 T cell receptor beta chains reported below all come from one sample, sequenced in a study of blood T cell repertoires in COVID-19. Only in-frame clones appear in the TCRdb table, and some are missing; sequencing was by immunoSEQ multiplex PCR. The sample has 150,000 to 200,000 clones; approximately 90% are singletons. The sequenced sample was peripheral blood. These receptors were obtained from a woman aged 50 to 60 with acute or convalescent COVID-19.

The V call is TRBV7-9, the J call TRBJ2-1; 7 nucleotides agree with TRBD1. Losses at the gene ends were 4 bases for V and 7 bases for J; bases not matched to a gene: 7. Germline CDR1 and CDR2: SEHNR and FQNEAQ (reference sequence). The CDR3 totals 14 residues. The CDR3 nucleotides are TGTGCCAGCAGCTCCTCGCGACAGGGTAATGAGCAGTTCTTC. Translated: CASSSSRQGNEQFF.

The rearrangement links TRBV3-1 (or the pseudogene TRBV3-2) to TRBJ2-7, with D maybe TRBD1 (6 bases). V shed 0 bases and J shed 0 bases, with 24 bases lying between them. CDR1 is LGHDT and CDR2 is YNNKEL in the germline V gene (reference sequence). The CDR3 is made up of 20 amino acids. In DNA, the CDR3 is TGTGCCAGCAGCCAAGAAGGGAAGGGATGGGCAGGGGCTAACTCCTACGAGCAGTACTTC. Residues: CASSQEGKGWAGANSYEQYF.

This clone came up a few times. This chain joins TRBV5-8 and TRBJ1-2; D gene unclear. CDR1 and CDR2 (germline): SGHTS, YDEGEE. The CDR3 runs 14 residues. V lost 0 bases and J 8 bases, leaving 14 bases between the germline ends. The CDR3 DNA is TGTGCCAGCAGCTTGGCCTCCTCCCCCGGGGGCTACACCTTC. Amino acids: CASSLASSPGGYTF.

The chain recombines TRBV4-3 with TRBJ2-3, with TRBD2 identical over 13 bases. After removal of 1 base from V and 4 bases from J, the junction contained 2 bases not matched to a gene. Germline assignment: CDR1 LGHNA and CDR2 YSLEER. The CDR3 contains 16 residues. CDR3 sequence (DNA): TGCGCCAGCAGCCAAGGGACTAGCGGGAGTGCAGATACGCAGTATTTT. Its translation is CASSQGTSGSADTQYF.

V is TRBV7-2 and J is TRBJ1-5; 7 nucleotides line up with TRBD1. The J segment lost 6 bases and the V segment lost 6 bases, leaving 5 bases of the junction unmatched. CDR1 and CDR2 (germline): SGHTA, FQGNSA. This CDR3 is 13 amino acids long. For the CDR3, the DNA is TGTGCCAGCAGTTACAGGGGTAGTCAGCCCCAGCATTTT. This gives the protein CASSYRGSQPQHF.

The gene calls are TRBV19 and TRBJ2-7, with TRBD1 matching over 9 bases. CDR3 size: 16 residues. Germline V gene sequence: CDR1 LNHDA, CDR2 SQIVND (reference sequence). The V segment lost 3 bases and the J segment 1 base; nucleotides outside the gene matches: 7. The CDR3 nucleotides are TGTGCCAGTAGTATGGGTGGGACAGGGCCGTCCTACGAGCAGTACTTC. This sequence encodes CASSMGGTGPSYEQYF.

The V gene is TRBV7-2, the J gene TRBJ1-6; 8 nucleotides line up with TRBD1. V dropped 5 bases and J dropped 5; count of bases not matched to a gene: 14. Germline CDR1 is SGHTA and CDR2 is FQGNSA. The CDR3 is 18 amino acids. As DNA, the CDR3 is TGTGCCAGCAGCCTCGGGGTTGGGACAGGTCCTAATAATTCACCCCTCCACTTT. Its protein product is CASSLGVGTGPNNSPLHF.

The V gene is TRBV21-1, the J gene TRBJ1-2; TRBD1, the D gene given by the table, was not confirmed from the DNA. TRBV21-1 is marked as a pseudogene. This CDR3 has 15 residues. CDR3 nucleotides: TGTGCCAGCAGCAGCCCTGGACAGGGAGGCATTGGCTACACCTTC. It is translated as CASSSPGQGGIGYTF.

V is TRBV6-6 and J is TRBJ1-4; 9 bases fit TRBD1. Losses at the gene ends were 6 bases for V and 7 bases for J; bases not matched to a gene: 9. CDR3 length: 15 amino acids. The germline CDR1 and CDR2 sequences are MNHNY and SVGAGI (reference sequence). CDR3 bases: TGTGCCAGCAGCCTACTACAGGGGGCGAGTGAAAAACTGTTTTTT. Protein sequence: CASSLLQGASEKLFF.

This clone appeared once. J is TRBJ2-2 and V is TRBV7-2; 8 nucleotides align to TRBD1. The CDR3 covers 16 residues. Germline-derived CDR1 and CDR2 are SGHTA and FQGNSA. J was trimmed by 5 bases and V by 7 bases; bases with no gene match: 12. The CDR3 spells CASIRVAGGATGELFF. The CDR3 DNA sequence: TGTGCCAGCATCCGTGTGGCAGGGGGCGCAACCGGGGAGCTGTTTTTT.

The CDR3 loop is CAWKDRSYYEQYF. As DNA, the CDR3 is TGTGCCTGGAAGGACAGGTCTTACTACGAGCAGTACTTC. This chain links TRBV30 with TRBJ2-7; the match to TRBD1 covers 7 bases. After removal of 4 bases from V and 3 bases from J, the junction contained 6 bases not matched to a gene. Germline V gives CDR1 GTSNPN, CDR2 SVGIG (reference sequence). The CDR3 spans 13 residues.

J is TRBJ1-5 and V is TRBV30; D is uncertain. Trimming pared 0 bases from V and 8 bases from J, leaving 11 bases between. The CDR3 is 13 amino acids. Per the germline V gene, CDR1 is GTSNPN and CDR2 is SVGIG (reference sequence). The DNA of the CDR3 is TGTGCCTGGAGTGTACAACCCGGGGAGCCCCAGCATTTT. It yields the protein CAWSVQPGEPQHF. The full variable domain, in which reference TRBV30 and TRBJ1-5 provide the parts outside the CDR3, is SQTIHQWPATLVQPVGSPLSLECTVEGTSNPNLYWYRQAAGRGLQLLFYSVGIGQISSEVPQNLSASRPQDRQFILSSKKLLLSDSGFYLCAWSVQPGEPQHFGDGTRLSIL.

The V gene is TRBV6-5, the J gene TRBJ1-1; a possible D gene is TRBD1 (5 bases). Germline-derived CDR1 and CDR2 are MNHEY and SVGAGI. The CDR3 consists of 12 residues. Trimming stripped 7 bases from V and 8 bases from J, with 14 bases between. CDR3 sequence (DNA): TGTGCCAGCACCATCTGGGGGGGGGAAGCTTTCTTT. Translating it yields CASTIWGGEAFF.

This clone occurred once. The chain combines TRBV27 with TRBJ2-7, with D perhaps matching TRBD1 (6 bases). V lost 6 bases to trimming and J lost 6 bases, with 18 bases between them. This CDR3 region has 14 residues. The V gene's germline CDR1 is MNHEY and CDR2 SMNVEV (reference sequence). CDR3 in DNA: TGTGCCAGCAGGGCAGGGGTTTCAACTAGCGAGCAGTACTTC. Translated: CASRAGVSTSEQYF.

The chain has TRBV30 and TRBJ1-5, with TRBD1 matching 7 bases. CDR3 size: 13 residues. J lost 5 bases, V lost 1 base, and 2 bases had no gene match. The V gene's germline CDR1 is GTSNPN and CDR2 SVGIG (reference sequence). CDR3 loop: CAWSGDSYQPQHF. The CDR3, as DNA: TGTGCCTGGAGTGGGGACAGTTATCAGCCCCAGCATTTT.

J is TRBJ1-2 and V is TRBV3-1 (or the pseudogene TRBV3-2); 8 nucleotides line up with TRBD1. CDR1 is LGHDT and CDR2 is YNNKEL in the germline V gene (reference sequence). The junction had 4 bases not matched to a gene; V was cut back by 2 bases and J by 8 bases. The CDR3 length is 13 residues. The CDR3 nucleotides read TGTGCCAGCAGCCAACAGGGGGCAGGAGGCTACACCTTC. This translates into CASSQQGAGGYTF.

This clone was detected once. V is TRBV2 and J is TRBJ1-5; 7 bases align to TRBD1. Looked up from germline, CDR1 is SNHLY and CDR2 is FYNNEI. V shed 6 bases, J shed 6 bases, and the junction held 2 bases outside the gene matches. This CDR3 region has 12 residues. The CDR3 protein is CASRGGGQPQHF. For the CDR3, the DNA is TGTGCCAGCAGAGGGGGCGGTCAGCCCCAGCATTTT.